Below, 27 T cell receptor beta chains from the same sample are listed, as sequenced in a study of identical twins. In TCRdb, the 5' RACE reads were re-called with MiXCR into one record per CDR3 protein. Among approximately 190,000 distinct CDR3 sequences listed, about 15% were seen once. This same sample was also part of a study on T cells expressing NK-cell markers.

Sequenced material: CD8+ T cells sorted from blood. These receptors all come from a woman under 30 in good health.

A few counts support this clonotype. The chain recombines TRBV12-3 or TRBV12-4 with TRBJ2-1, with D possibly being TRBD1 (7 bases). V was clipped by 5 bases and J by 4 bases, with 21 bases between them. The CDR3 extends over 17 amino acids. The CDR3 region is CASSGYLAGQLYNEQFF. The CDR3 DNA reads as TGTGCCAGCAGTGGATACCTCGCGGGACAGCTATACAATGAGCAGTTCTTC.

This clonotype came up a few times. The V and J genes are TRBV30 and TRBJ1-1, with 8 positions matching TRBD1. Germline loops: CDR1 GTSNPN, CDR2 SVGIG (reference sequence). The CDR3 extends over 12 amino acids. After removal of 8 bases from V and 3 bases from J, the junction contained 5 bases not matched to a gene. CDR3 sequence reads: CAGDRGDTEAFF. CDR3 coding DNA: TGTGCCGGAGACAGGGGTGACACTGAAGCTTTCTTT.

The chain carries TRBV2 and TRBJ2-3; TRBD2 matches 8 bases. The J segment lost 11 bases and the V segment lost 7 bases, leaving 5 bases of the junction unmatched. Germline values: CDR1 SNHLY, CDR2 FYNNEI. CDR3 size: 11 residues. Written as DNA, the CDR3 is TGTGCCAGCATCGGGGGGGCATGGCAGTATTTT. Its protein is CASIGGAWQYF.

This chain joins TRBV27 and TRBJ1-1; 9 bases agree with TRBD1. Unmatched junction bases numbered 12, after V lost 10 bases and J lost 0 bases. The CDR3 is 16 residues long. The germline gives CDR1 MNHEY, CDR2 SMNVEV (reference sequence). In DNA form, the CDR3 reads TGTGCCACCAAGGGACAGGGAATGTATATGAACACTGAAGCTTTCTTT. Protein sequence: CATKGQGMYMNTEAFF.

This chain joins TRBV20-1 and TRBJ2-7; 10 bases line up with TRBD2. With 0 bases clipped from V and 3 bases from J, the junction kept 8 bases outside the gene matches. CDR3 length: 16 residues. Germline CDR1 DFQATT, CDR2 SNEGSKA (reference sequence). CDR3 residues: CSAREPTSGVSYEQYF. CDR3 nucleotides: TGCAGTGCTAGAGAACCCACTAGCGGGGTGAGCTACGAGCAGTACTTC.

V usage is TRBV21-1 and J usage is TRBJ1-1. TRBV21-1 is a known pseudogene. The CDR3 is made up of 12 amino acids. Here the CDR3 DNA reads TGTGCCAGCAGCAGCCAGGTCACTGAAGCTTTCTTT. Its translation is CASSSQVTEAFF.

This chain joins TRBV2 and TRBJ2-6; no clear D gene. The CDR3 has 18 residues. V lost 2 bases, J lost 0 bases, and 14 bases lay in between. Germline V CDR1 and CDR2: SNHLY, FYNNEI. CDR3 nucleotides: TGTGCCAGCAGTGAACTGGCAGCCGGACCCTCTGGGGCCAACGTCCTGACTTTC. It translates to CASSELAAGPSGANVLTF.

This clonotype was counted ten times or more. The chain is built from TRBV29-1 and TRBJ1-4; D is unresolved. Per the germline V gene, CDR1 is SQVTM and CDR2 is ANQGSEA. V was trimmed by 7 bases and J by 8 bases, leaving 14 bases between them. This CDR3 has 12 amino acids. The CDR3 coding sequence is TGCAGCGCGAAAACCGGGGTAGAAAAACTGTTTTTT. It translates to CSAKTGVEKLFF.

The chain combines TRBV9 with TRBJ2-5; 7 bases line up with TRBD2. V dropped 0 bases and J dropped 2; count of bases not matched to a gene: 1. The CDR3 runs to 14 residues. The V gene's germline CDR1 is SGDLS and CDR2 YYNGEE. The CDR3 bases are TGTGCCAGCAGCGTAGAGGGACTACAAGAGACCCAGTACTTC. It specifies CASSVEGLQETQYF.

The chain is built from TRBV6-2 or TRBV6-3 and TRBJ2-2; tentatively, D is TRBD2 (5 bases). CDR1 is MNHEY and CDR2 is SVGEGT in the germline V gene. V lost 0 bases, J lost 5 bases, and 7 bases lay in between. CDR3 size: 14 residues. In DNA form, the CDR3 reads TGTGCCAGCAGTTACTCGGAGGAAACCGGGGAGCTGTTTTTT. As protein: CASSYSEETGELFF.

The V call is TRBV11-3, the J call TRBJ2-2, with TRBD1 identical over 9 bases. Trimming removed 6 bases from V and 1 base from J; junction bases left unmatched: 6. Germline CDR1 is SGHNT and CDR2 is YENEEA. The CDR3 consists of 16 residues. This CDR3 is CASRIPGQGNTGELFF. The CDR3 region has the DNA TGTGCCAGCAGGATTCCGGGACAGGGGAACACCGGGGAGCTGTTTTTT.

The chain has TRBV30 and TRBJ2-3, with no clear D. The CDR3 sequence is 12 residues long. The germline V gene encodes CDR1 GTSNPN and CDR2 SVGIG (reference sequence). V was clipped by 5 bases and J by 0 bases, with 6 bases between them. The CDR3 reads CAWGASTDTQYF. The CDR3 region has the DNA TGTGCCTGGGGCGCAAGCACAGATACGCAGTATTTT. The variable domain in full, with the rest retrieved from reference TRBV30 and TRBJ2-3, is SQTIHQWPATLVQPVGSPLSLECTVEGTSNPNLYWYRQAAGRGLQLLFYSVGIGQISSEVPQNLSASRPQDRQFILSSKKLLLSDSGFYLCAWGASTDTQYFGPGTRLTVL.

The chain joins TRBV30 to TRBJ2-1; tentative D call: TRBD1 (6 bases). Germline V gives CDR1 GTSNPN, CDR2 SVGIG (reference sequence). This CDR3 contains 13 residues. With 7 bases removed from V and 0 bases from J, the gap between germline ends came to 10 bases. CDR3 region: CASGESSYNEQFF. In DNA form, the CDR3 reads TGTGCCTCAGGGGAAAGCTCCTACAATGAGCAGTTCTTC.

The chain links TRBV30 to TRBJ2-7; D is possibly TRBD2 (6 bases). CDR1 and CDR2 from the germline V gene are GTSNPN and SVGIG (reference sequence). The CDR3 is 16 residues long. Trimming pared 5 bases from V and 2 bases from J, leaving 22 bases between. The CDR3 DNA is TGTGCCTGGCTGGGGGAAGGGGACTTGGGCACCTACGAGCAGTACTTC. Residues: CAWLGEGDLGTYEQYF.

This clonotype was recorded a few times. The rearrangement uses TRBV29-1 and TRBJ1-2; D is unresolved. V lost 5 bases to trimming and J lost 3 bases, with 10 bases between them. The CDR3 is 12 amino acids. Germline V lookup: CDR1 SQVTM, CDR2 ANQGSEA. CDR3 nucleotide sequence: TGCAGCGTTTCCAGTAGGGACTATGGCTACACCTTC. It specifies CSVSSRDYGYTF.

This clonotype turned up a few times. The V and J genes are TRBV2 and TRBJ2-1, with D perhaps TRBD1 (6 bases). The length of the CDR3 is 12 residues. Germline CDR1 and CDR2: SNHLY and FYNNEI. V gave up 7 bases and J gave up 9 bases, with 13 bases separating them. CDR3: CASKGGVSEQFF. CDR3 nucleotide sequence: TGTGCCAGCAAAGGGGGAGTGAGTGAGCAGTTCTTC.

V usage is TRBV20-1 and J usage is TRBJ2-1; D is possibly TRBD2 (6 bases). This CDR3 has 16 residues. CDR1 and CDR2 from the germline V gene are DFQATT and SNEGSKA (reference sequence). Trimming removed 0 bases at V and 0 bases at J, with 12 bases between. The CDR3: CSARDRHGSSYNEQFF. The DNA of the CDR3 is TGCAGTGCTAGAGATCGGCACGGGAGCTCCTACAATGAGCAGTTCTTC.

This clonotype was picked up many times. The gene calls are TRBV29-1 and TRBJ2-1, with 7 nucleotides matching TRBD2. V lost 4 bases to trimming and J lost 3 bases; unmatched junction nucleotides: 12. Germline CDR1 SQVTM, CDR2 ANQGSEA. The CDR3 consists of 16 residues. The CDR3 sequence: CSVAGSHSGFYNEQFF. CDR3 DNA: TGCAGCGTTGCAGGTTCCCATAGCGGGTTCTACAATGAGCAGTTCTTC.

This chain uses TRBV12-3 or TRBV12-4 with TRBJ1-1; D unresolved. The ends were cut back, 6 bases at V and 3 bases at J, with 14 bases in the middle. The CDR3 covers 14 residues. CDR3 in amino acids: CASSIVLGYTEAFF. CDR3 DNA sequence: TGTGCCAGCAGCATAGTTTTAGGATACACTGAAGCTTTCTTT.

V gene TRBV12-3 or TRBV12-4 combines with J gene TRBJ2-7; 9 bases match TRBD1. Germline trimming cut 11 bases from V and 5 bases from J; bases unmatched to any gene: 10. This CDR3 spans 13 amino acids. The CDR3 DNA sequence: TGTGCCGTATCGGAGACAGGGGGTAACGAGCAGTACTTC. Protein sequence: CAVSETGGNEQYF.

The genes are TRBV13 and TRBJ2-5; D could derive from TRBD1 or TRBD2 (5 bases each). The V end lost 5 bases, the J end lost 5 bases, and 15 bases lay between the germline ends. The CDR3 runs 14 residues. Germline V lookup: CDR1 PRHDT, CDR2 FYEKMQ (reference sequence). The CDR3 is CASSVRGGGETQYF. CDR3 DNA sequence: TGTGCCAGCAGCGTTCGGGGCGGCGGGGAGACCCAGTACTTC.

The rearrangement links TRBV7-2 to TRBJ2-7; TRBD2 aligns across 7 bases. With V trimmed by 5 bases and J by 0 bases, 13 bases remained unmatched. The CDR3 is 17 residues long. Germline V gives CDR1 SGHTA, CDR2 FQGNSA. CDR3: CASSAGRKREPSYEQYF. The CDR3 DNA reads TGTGCCAGCAGCGCTGGGAGGAAGCGGGAACCCTCCTACGAGCAGTACTTC.

This clonotype was seen repeatedly, ten times or more. The chain is built from TRBV5-1 and TRBJ1-5; D is possibly TRBD1 (6 bases). CDR3 length: 14 residues. V was clipped by 5 bases and J by 5 bases, with 14 bases between them. Germline CDR1 is SGHRS and CDR2 is YFSETQ. CDR3 sequence reads: CASSSGGLDQPQHF. CDR3 DNA sequence: TGCGCCAGCAGTAGCGGGGGGCTCGATCAGCCCCAGCATTTT.

This clonotype was seen a few times. The V and J genes are TRBV30 and TRBJ2-1; D is unresolved. The germline V and J ends were trimmed by 4 bases and 0 bases, with 7 bases remaining between them. Germline CDR1 GTSNPN, CDR2 SVGIG (reference sequence). CDR3 length equals 13 residues. Here the CDR3 DNA reads TGTGCCTGGAACCCTTTCTCCTACAATGAGCAGTTCTTC. It specifies CAWNPFSYNEQFF.

This clonotype was observed a handful of times. The V and J genes are TRBV12-3 or TRBV12-4 and TRBJ2-1; 12 nucleotides match TRBD2. CDR3 length: 16 amino acids. Trimming removed 5 bases from V and 5 bases from J; junction bases left unmatched: 7. The CDR3 here is CASSPPTSGRDNEQFF. For the CDR3, the DNA is TGTGCCAGCAGTCCGCCGACTAGCGGGAGAGACAATGAGCAGTTCTTC.

The chain employs TRBV9 and TRBJ1-5; 7 nucleotides align to TRBD1. J gave up 0 bases and V 3 bases, and 3 bases lay outside the gene matches. Germline V lookup: CDR1 SGDLS, CDR2 YYNGEE. There are 15 residues in the CDR3. The CDR3 loop reads CASSAGQVSNQPQHF. Written as DNA, the CDR3 is TGTGCCAGCAGCGCCGGACAGGTTAGCAATCAGCCCCAGCATTTT.

The V call is TRBV27, the J call TRBJ2-2; D uncertain. The length of the CDR3 is 14 residues. Germline-derived CDR1 and CDR2 are MNHEY and SMNVEV (reference sequence). Trimming pared 5 bases from V and 7 bases from J, leaving 14 bases between. In nucleotides, the CDR3 is TGTGCCAGCAGTCCCGAGCCCATTGGCGGGGAGCTGTTTTTT. Residues: CASSPEPIGGELFF.